This T cell receptor beta chain was recorded in a study of T-cell reconstitution after alpha-beta-depleted transplantation in children. Preparation of the TCRbeta library involved a method that used unique molecular identifiers. MiXCR was run by TCRdb on the PCR reads, yielding one entry per CDR3 protein. The sample has about 120,000 distinct CDR3 sequences, 23% seen once. In its sample, this clonotype was seen many times. Its matching antigen is unknown. Findings and caveats of the study: Newly generated T cells supplied most T-cell counts and diversity one year post-transplant.

The V gene's germline CDR1 is SQVTM and CDR2 ANQGSEA. The V end lost 3 bases, the J end lost 7 bases, and 16 bases lay between the germline ends. The CDR3 runs to 13 residues. Sequenced material: PBMCs, mostly from graft donor cells, taken 180 days after TCRalphabeta/CD19-depleted stem cell transplant. The rearrangement uses TRBV29-1 and TRBJ2-7; D is perhaps TRBD1 (5 bases). This receptor was taken from a male patient aged 2 to 9 who had a stem cell transplant for chronic granulomatous disease, so the T cells may come from the graft donor. The CDR3 DNA reads as TGCAGCGTTGATTCCCCCTCAGGGCGGGAGCAGTACTTC. It encodes CSVDSPSGREQYF.